This is a list of T cell receptor beta chains from one sample in a study of blood T cell repertoires in COVID-19. TCRdb's table, derived via immunoSEQ multiplex PCR, lists solely in-frame clones and lacks some. The top ten clones hold 30% to 35% of a sample with approximately 44,000 clones, roughly 80% of them seen once. The material sequenced was peripheral blood. These receptors were obtained from an elderly woman with acute or convalescent COVID-19. The CDR3 runs from the conserved cysteine through the conserved F or W. A D gene is named only where the DNA matches it firmly. Some rows have no size entry. The others give once, few or many, or a class for an expanded clone.

j_call,d_call,clone_size,v_call,cdr3_nt,cdr3_aa
TRBJ2-3,-,-,TRBV9,TGTGCCAGCAGCGTTGAGAGCCACACAGATACGCAGTATTTT,CASSVESHTDTQYF
TRBJ1-1,-,-,TRBV7-3,TGTGCCAGCAGCCACGAGCTGAACACTGAAGCTTTCTTT,CASSHELNTEAFF
TRBJ2-1,-,-,TRBV6-5,TGTGCCAGCAGTTACGCCGTAGCTCTGCGTTCCAATGAGCAGTTCTTC,CASSYAVALRSNEQFF
TRBJ2-7,-,-,TRBV5-6,TGTGCCAGCAGGCCTGGTCTATTTTCCTACGAGCAGTACTTC,CASRPGLFSYEQYF
TRBJ2-5,TRBD1,-,TRBV12-3/TRBV12-4,TGTGCCAGCAGCCGGACAGGGGAGGAGACCCAGTACTTC,CASSRTGEETQYF
TRBJ2-7,TRBD1,-,TRBV11-2,TGTGCCAGCAGCTTATCCACAGGGGATCCAGCCTCCTACGAGCAGTACTTC,CASSLSTGDPASYEQYF
TRBJ2-2,-,few,TRBV5-1,TGCGCCAGCAGCTTGGCCCCTATTAACACCGGGGAGCTGTTTTTT,CASSLAPINTGELFF
TRBJ1-1,-,-,TRBV12-3/TRBV12-4,TGTGCCAGCAGTTCTAGGAGGAACACTGAAGCTTTCTTT,CASSSRRNTEAFF
TRBJ2-7,-,-,TRBV9,TGTGCCAGCAGCCCCGAATACTACTCCTACGAGCAGTACTTC,CASSPEYYSYEQYF
TRBJ1-5,TRBD1,once,TRBV19,TGTGCCAGTAGTATACTTTCGACAGGGGGCCAAAGAAGCAATCAGCCCCAGCATTTT,CASSILSTGGQRSNQPQHF
TRBJ2-7,TRBD2,-,TRBV9,TGTGCCAGCAGCGTAGAAGCGGGAGTTTCTCAGCAGTACTTC,CASSVEAGVSQQYF
TRBJ1-1,-,-,TRBV18,TGTGCCAGCTCACCCTTGAACCCGGGAGAAGCTTTCTTT,CASSPLNPGEAFF
TRBJ2-2,-,-,TRBV7-3,TGTGCCAGCAGCTTAATCCCAACTAACACCGGGGAGCTGTTTTTT,CASSLIPTNTGELFF
TRBJ1-2,TRBD1,-,TRBV7-2,TGTGCCAGCAGCTTCGGAGGGACAGGGGGGTTTAGCTATGGCTACACCTTC,CASSFGGTGGFSYGYTF
TRBJ1-1,-,-,TRBV6-5,TGTGCCAGCAGTTACGGGGTGGGGGTCGGGGGAGCTTTCTTT,CASSYGVGVGGAFF
TRBJ2-7,TRBD1,-,TRBV6-2/TRBV6-3,TGTGCCAGCAGCTCACCGGGACAGGGATCCTCCTACGAGCAGTACTTC,CASSSPGQGSSYEQYF
TRBJ2-7,-,-,TRBV18,TGTGCCAGCTCCCCCGGGTACGAGCAGTACTTC,CASSPGYEQYF
TRBJ2-2,TRBD2,-,TRBV4-2,TGTGCCAGCAGCGCGGGACTAGCGGGAGGGCCGGGCACCGGGGAGCTGTTTTTT,CASSAGLAGGPGTGELFF
TRBJ2-5,TRBD2,-,TRBV10-3,TGTGCCATCAGTGAGTCGGAAGCGGGAGGGGGGACCCAGTACTTC,CAISESEAGGGTQYF
TRBJ2-1,-,-,TRBV30,TGTGCCTGGAGCGGTGTACAGGCCTCTGGTGAGCAGTTCTTC,CAWSGVQASGEQFF
TRBJ1-5,TRBD1,once,TRBV28,TGTGCCAGCAGGGAACGGACAGGCAATAATCAGCCCCAGCATTTT,CASRERTGNNQPQHF
TRBJ2-1,-,-,TRBV7-2,TGTGCCAGCAGCCCCGGCTGGGCCAACAATGAGCAGTTCTTC,CASSPGWANNEQFF
TRBJ1-2,-,-,TRBV27,TGTGCCAGCAGTTTAAGGACAGACAACTATGGCTACACCTTC,CASSLRTDNYGYTF
TRBJ2-5,-,once,TRBV7-8,TGTGCCAGCAGCAAACCGGGGCAAGAGACCCAGTACTTC,CASSKPGQETQYF
TRBJ1-1,TRBD1,-,TRBV18,TGTGCCAGCTCACCGGGACAGTCCAGCACTGAAGCTTTCTTT,CASSPGQSSTEAFF
TRBJ1-2,-,-,TRBV12-3/TRBV12-4,TGTGCCAGCAGTTTAGCGCTATTGTTTAACACCTTC,CASSLALLFNTF
TRBJ1-2,-,-,TRBV6-2/TRBV6-3,TGTGCCAGCAGTTACTCGAAGGCAGGTGGTAACTATGGCTACACCTTC,CASSYSKAGGNYGYTF
TRBJ2-2,-,-,TRBV7-2,TGTGCCAGCAGCCCTTGGACTGCCACCGGGGAGCTGTTTTTT,CASSPWTATGELFF
TRBJ2-7,TRBD2,few,TRBV11-3,TGTGCCAGCAGCGAGGGGGGACTAGCGGGAGACGAGCAGTACTTC,CASSEGGLAGDEQYF
TRBJ2-7,-,few,TRBV6-5,TGTGCCAGCACCGCTATCTTTTCCGCCTACGAGCAGTACTTC,CASTAIFSAYEQYF
TRBJ2-1,-,-,TRBV7-3,TGTGCCAGCAGCCCGGGACACCTTTCCAATGAGCAGTTCTTC,CASSPGHLSNEQFF
TRBJ2-2,TRBD1,-,TRBV19,TGTGCCAGTAGTGCCGGGGACAGGGTGACCGGGGAGCTGTTTTTT,CASSAGDRVTGELFF
TRBJ1-1,-,-,TRBV5-1,TGCGCCAGCAGCTCCGAGGGGAACACTGAAGCTTTCTTT,CASSSEGNTEAFF
TRBJ2-1,TRBD2,few,TRBV7-6,TGTGCCAGCAGCCCTACTACTCTAGCGGGAGGGTCAAAAGGGTCCTACAATGAGCAGTTCTTC,CASSPTTLAGGSKGSYNEQFF
TRBJ1-2,-,-,TRBV5-1,TGCGCCAGCAGCTTGGTAAACTATGGCTACACCTTC,CASSLVNYGYTF
TRBJ2-1,TRBD2,few,TRBV7-9,TGTGCCAGCAGCTTAGGACTAGCGGGAGGGGATGAGCAGTTCTTC,CASSLGLAGGDEQFF
TRBJ2-7,TRBD2,-,TRBV28,TGTGCCAGCAGAGCACAGCGGGGGGGATCCTACGAGCAGTACTTC,CASRAQRGGSYEQYF
TRBJ1-1,-,-,TRBV14,TGTGCCAGCAGCCTACAGGGGAACACTGAAGCTTTCTTT,CASSLQGNTEAFF
TRBJ2-3,-,-,TRBV7-2,TGTGCCAGCAGCTCCTTCACAGATACGCAGTATTTT,CASSSFTDTQYF
TRBJ1-2,TRBD1,-,TRBV5-1,TGCGCCAGCAGCTCCGACAGGGGCGAAGGGGGCTACACCTTC,CASSSDRGEGGYTF
TRBJ1-2,TRBD1,-,TRBV6-5,TGTGCCAGCAGGCCGGGACAGGGGATGGGACATGGCTACACCTTC,CASRPGQGMGHGYTF
TRBJ2-1,-,-,TRBV10-3,TGTGCCATCAGTGAGTCCCTAGCTGTGAATGAGCAGTTCTTC,CAISESLAVNEQFF
TRBJ1-5,-,-,TRBV30,TGTGCCTGGAGCGCAGGGGTTGGGCAGCCCCAGCATTTT,CAWSAGVGQPQHF